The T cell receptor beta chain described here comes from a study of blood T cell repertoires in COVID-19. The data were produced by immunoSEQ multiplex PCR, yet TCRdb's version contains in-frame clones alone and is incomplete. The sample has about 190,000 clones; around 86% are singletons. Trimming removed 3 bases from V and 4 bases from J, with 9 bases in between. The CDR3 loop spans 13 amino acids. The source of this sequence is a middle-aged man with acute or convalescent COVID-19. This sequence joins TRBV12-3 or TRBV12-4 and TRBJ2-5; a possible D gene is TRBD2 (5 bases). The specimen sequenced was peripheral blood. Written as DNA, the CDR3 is TGTGCCAGCAGTTTTCGGGGTGTAGAGACCCAGTACTTC. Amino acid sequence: CASSFRGVETQYF.